Below are 2 T cell receptor beta chains sequenced from a single sample in a study of breast tumors, draining lymph nodes, adjacent tissues. The lymph nodes were axillary draining lymph nodes from breast cancer patients. TCRdb reprocessed the multiplex PCR reads via MiXCR and lists one record per CDR3 protein. The table has 150,000 to 250,000 distinct CDR3 sequences, 31% seen once. Sequenced material: axillary lymph node tissue. The origin of the receptors is a female donor with breast cancer. Some clones in this sample may be carry-over from other donors' samples.

This chain joins TRBV5-4 and TRBJ1-2; tentative D call: TRBD1 (6 bases). Germline V gene lookup returns CDR1 SGHNT and CDR2 YYREEE (reference sequence). The CDR3 has 12 amino acids. V was pared by 2 bases and J by 8 bases, with 10 bases between. The CDR3, as DNA: TGTGCCAGCAGCTTAAGGGGGGCAGGCTACACCTTC. This sequence encodes CASSLRGAGYTF.

The J gene is TRBJ1-6, the V gene TRBV20-1; no definite D call. This CDR3 spans 13 amino acids. Trimming cost V 1 base and J 9 bases, with 10 bases left between them. Germline V lookup: CDR1 DFQATT, CDR2 SNEGSKA (reference sequence). The CDR3 DNA follows: TGCAGTGCTAGAGGACTAGCGGGTTCACCCCTCCACTTT. Amino acid sequence: CSARGLAGSPLHF.